This entry lists 17 T cell receptor beta chains sequenced from one sample in a study of blood T cell repertoires in COVID-19. Profiling relied on immunoSEQ multiplex PCR, and the TCRdb table lists in-frame clones only, not all of them. The sample yields 140,000 to 150,000 clones, approximately 80% seen once. Specimen: peripheral blood. The receptors originated from a man between 60 and 75 years old with active or convalescent COVID-19.

The rearrangement uses TRBV7-8 and TRBJ1-1; a possible D gene is TRBD1 (5 bases). CDR1 is SGHVS and CDR2 is FQNEAQ in the germline V gene. The V end was cut by 6 bases, the J end by 1 base, with 9 bases between. CDR3 length: 13 amino acids. The CDR3 DNA follows: TGTGCCAGCAGTCTTCAGGGGAACACTGAAGCTTTCTTT. Translating it yields CASSLQGNTEAFF.

The chain has TRBV6-6 and TRBJ1-5; no definite D call. Trimming pared 0 bases from V and 7 bases from J, leaving 10 bases between. This CDR3 region has 14 residues. Germline values: CDR1 MNHNY, CDR2 SVGAGI (reference sequence). CDR3: CASSYSTSDQPQHF. The CDR3 nucleotides are TGTGCCAGCAGTTACTCTACCAGCGACCAGCCCCAGCATTTT.

The chain carries TRBV11-3 and TRBJ1-1; tentatively, D is TRBD1 (5 bases). Germline values: CDR1 SGHNT, CDR2 YENEEA. This CDR3 spans 13 amino acids. V lost 2 bases, J lost 8 bases, and 12 bases lay in between. The CDR3 sequence: CASSLKRGGEAFF. The CDR3 DNA sequence: TGTGCCAGCAGCTTAAAGAGGGGAGGCGAAGCTTTCTTT.

This chain links TRBV7-9 with TRBJ2-7; D is perhaps TRBD2 (5 bases). The CDR3 has 14 amino acids. V lost 6 bases, J lost 0 bases, and 12 bases lay in between. Germline values: CDR1 SEHNR, CDR2 FQNEAQ (reference sequence). This CDR3 reads CASSLAGLSYEQYF. The CDR3 nucleotides read TGTGCCAGCAGTCTTGCTGGACTCTCCTACGAGCAGTACTTC.

This clone was observed a handful of times. Other nucleotide sequences from this sample produce the same CDR3. V is TRBV9 and J is TRBJ2-1; 12 nucleotides line up with TRBD2. This CDR3 is built from 14 residues. V gave up 3 bases and J gave up 7 bases; unmatched junction bases: 2. Germline V gene data show CDR1 as SGDLS and CDR2 as YYNGEE. CDR3 sequence: CASSGLAGVNEQFF. DNA of the CDR3: TGTGCCAGCAGCGGACTAGCGGGAGTAAATGAGCAGTTCTTC.

This CDR3 reads CASSFPGTGASYEQYF. In nucleotides, the CDR3 is TGTGCCAGCAGTTTTCCCGGGACAGGGGCCTCCTACGAGCAGTACTTC. This chain connects TRBV27 to TRBJ2-7; the match to TRBD1 covers 10 bases. CDR3 length: 16 amino acids. Germline V gene lookup returns CDR1 MNHEY and CDR2 SMNVEV (reference sequence). J gave up 0 bases and V 3 bases, and 5 bases lay outside the gene matches.

The rearrangement joins TRBV5-4 to TRBJ2-7; 13 nucleotides align to TRBD2. The CDR3 is 14 residues long. Per the germline V gene, CDR1 is SGHNT and CDR2 is YYREEE (reference sequence). Germline trimming cut 4 bases from V and 4 bases from J; bases unmatched to any gene: 2. CDR3 sequence reads: CASSVTSGRYEQYF. The CDR3, as DNA: TGTGCCAGCAGCGTGACTAGCGGGAGGTACGAGCAGTACTTC.

J is TRBJ2-5 and V is TRBV12-3 or TRBV12-4; possible D gene TRBD2, 6 bases. This CDR3 region has 13 residues. V lost 10 bases and J lost 4, with 16 bases in between. The CDR3 sequence: CATTTGVGETQYF. The CDR3 region has the DNA TGTGCCACCACAACGGGGGTGGGAGAGACCCAGTACTTC.

The chain carries TRBV5-1 and TRBJ2-1; perhaps TRBD2 as D (5 bases). This CDR3 comprises 15 residues. The germline V and J ends were trimmed by 0 bases and 0 bases, with 7 bases remaining between them. Germline assignment: CDR1 SGHRS and CDR2 YFSETQ. The CDR3 here is CASSLDGSSYNEQFF. The CDR3 nucleotides are TGCGCCAGCAGCTTGGATGGGAGCTCCTACAATGAGCAGTTCTTC.

CDR3 in amino acids: CASSPPVSTDTQYF. The CDR3 DNA reads as TGTGCCAGCAGCCCCCCGGTTAGCACAGATACGCAGTATTTT. The chain is built from TRBV27 and TRBJ2-3, with D hard to call. The germline V gene encodes CDR1 MNHEY and CDR2 SMNVEV (reference sequence). The CDR3 runs to 14 residues. V was pared by 6 bases and J by 0 bases, with 10 bases between.

This chain uses TRBV18 with TRBJ1-2; tentatively, D is TRBD1 (6 bases). Per the germline V gene, CDR1 is KGHSH and CDR2 is LQKENI. V was cut by 2 bases and J by 6 bases, with 10 bases left in between. The CDR3 loop spans 13 amino acids. In DNA, the CDR3 is TGTGCCAGCTCACCAACAGGGTACGATGGCTACACCTTC. Protein: CASSPTGYDGYTF.

The chain recombines TRBV5-6 with TRBJ2-7, with no clear D. This CDR3 is built from 13 residues. Germline V CDR1 and CDR2: SGHDT, YYEEEE. V shed 3 bases and J shed 0 bases, with 7 bases lying between them. CDR3 loop: CASSYSPSYEQYF. The CDR3 coding sequence is TGTGCCAGCAGCTACAGTCCCTCCTACGAGCAGTACTTC.

The rearrangement uses TRBV12-3 or TRBV12-4 and TRBJ2-1, with D perhaps matching TRBD1 (5 bases). Between the trimmed V and J ends, which lost 0 bases and 9 bases, there was a span of 9 bases. This CDR3 has 13 amino acids. This chain's CDR3 is CASSLAGLFEQFF. The CDR3 coding sequence is TGTGCCAGCAGTTTAGCGGGGCTTTTTGAGCAGTTCTTC.

The chain employs TRBV9 and TRBJ2-1, with D perhaps matching TRBD2 (6 bases). Germline CDR1 reads SGDLS; CDR2 reads YYNGEE. There are 16 residues in the CDR3. The V end lost 0 bases, the J end lost 4 bases, and 14 bases lay between the germline ends. The CDR3 nucleotides read TGTGCCAGCAGCGTAGAGGGAGGATACAGGTACAATGAGCAGTTCTTC. As protein: CASSVEGGYRYNEQFF.

This chain connects TRBV14 to TRBJ2-7, with 8 bases matching TRBD2. With 4 bases clipped from V and 7 bases from J, the junction kept 9 bases outside the gene matches. This CDR3 contains 14 residues. Germline CDR1 is SGHDN and CDR2 is FVKESK. In nucleotides, the CDR3 is TGTGCCAGCAGCCCGAGACGGGAGGGGGGGGAGCAGTACTTC. This gives the protein CASSPRREGGEQYF.

This clone has more than one count but fewer than ten. At the DNA level, this CDR3 is encoded by other sequences in the same sample as well. The V call is TRBV3-1 (or the pseudogene TRBV3-2), the J call TRBJ2-1, with D unclear. This CDR3 has 11 amino acids. Germline lookup yields CDR1 LGHDT and CDR2 YNNKEL (reference sequence). Between the trimmed V and J ends, which lost 2 bases and 6 bases, there was a span of 2 bases. The DNA for the CDR3 is TGTGCCAGCAGCCAACTCAATGAGCAGTTCTTC. Encoded protein: CASSQLNEQFF.

The rearrangement joins TRBV19 to TRBJ2-2; 8 nucleotides line up with TRBD1. This CDR3 has 15 residues. V lost 7 bases and J lost 1; bases outside the gene matches: 5. Germline V gene lookup returns CDR1 LNHDA and CDR2 SQIVND (reference sequence). The CDR3 protein is CASTPGQVNTGELFF. DNA for the CDR3: TGTGCCAGTACCCCGGGACAGGTGAACACCGGGGAGCTGTTTTTT.